These 25 T cell receptor beta chains originate from one sample sequenced in a study of blood T cell repertoires in COVID-19 (TCRdb year 2020). Receptor libraries were prepared by the immunoSEQ multiplex PCR assay. TCRdb re-hosts the immuneACCESS table, in-frame sequences only. Its copies lack some clones; in the studies checked, an unresolved V gene accounts for under half of them, and the cause for the rest is not known. The sample includes nearly 200,000 clones, with about nine tenths observed a single time. The ten top clones hold 0.75% to 0.9% of the sample. Input material: peripheral blood. The receptors shown here come from an older woman with acute or convalescent COVID-19.

The rearrangement joins TRBV5-6 to TRBJ2-7; D perhaps matches TRBD1 (5 bases). The germline V gene has CDR1 SGHDT and CDR2 YYEEEE. This CDR3 region has 14 residues. Trimming took off 1 base at V and 6 bases at J, with 14 bases between the two ends. The chain's CDR3 is CASSLQGVLREQYF. CDR3 in DNA: TGTGCCAGCAGCTTGCAAGGGGTTCTGCGCGAGCAGTACTTC.

This chain connects TRBV18 to TRBJ1-1; the D is unclear. The V gene's germline CDR1 is KGHSH and CDR2 LQKENI. The CDR3 totals 14 residues. The V and J ends lost 2 bases and 1 base respectively, with 8 bases between them. CDR3 in amino acids: CASSPIGRNTEAFF. The DNA for the CDR3 is TGTGCCAGCTCACCAATAGGGAGGAACACTGAAGCTTTCTTT. Together with reference TRBV18 and TRBJ1-1, the CDR3 gives the full variable domain: NAGVMQNPRHLVRRRGQEARLRCSPMKGHSHVYWYRQLPEEGLKFMVYLQKENIIDESGMPKERFSAEFPKEGPSILRIQQVVRGDSAAYFCASSPIGRNTEAFFGQGTRLTVV.

CDR3 bases: TGTGCCAGCAGTTCTGGCAATCAGCCCCAGCATTTT. Translation: CASSSGNQPQHF. V is TRBV12-3 or TRBV12-4 and J is TRBJ1-5; unclear D gene. CDR3 length: 12 amino acids. Trimming shortened V by 4 bases and J by 2 bases, and 3 bases separated the two germline ends.

The chain employs TRBV5-6 and TRBJ1-2; 10 bases match TRBD1. CDR1 and CDR2 (germline): SGHDT, YYEEEE. The CDR3 totals 15 residues. Trimming removed 1 base from V and 7 bases from J; junction bases left unmatched: 7. Here the CDR3 DNA reads TGTGCCAGCAGCTTGAGACAGGGGGCAACAGGTGGCTACACCTTC. Its translation: CASSLRQGATGGYTF.

The rearrangement links TRBV7-9 to TRBJ2-1; possibly TRBD1 for D (5 bases). The germline gives CDR1 SEHNR, CDR2 FQNEAQ (reference sequence). The CDR3 runs 12 residues. CDR3 region: CPRGHQYNEQFF. CDR3 nucleotide sequence: TGTCCTCGCGGACACCAGTACAATGAGCAGTTCTTC.

This clone was counted a few times. The rearrangement joins TRBV18 to TRBJ1-2; D gene unclear. Germline-derived CDR1 and CDR2 are KGHSH and LQKENI. Deletions cut 3 bases from V and 4 bases from J, with 12 bases between. The CDR3 is made up of 14 amino acids. This CDR3 reads CASSPSTTSYGYTF. Here the CDR3 DNA reads TGTGCCAGCTCACCGTCAACAACCTCCTATGGCTACACCTTC.

This chain joins TRBV7-9 and TRBJ1-2, with D unclear. V lost 5 bases and J 13 bases, leaving 29 bases between the germline ends. The germline V gene encodes CDR1 SEHNR and CDR2 FQNEAQ (reference sequence). This CDR3 is 16 amino acids long. The CDR3 DNA reads TGTGCCAGCAGCCAAGAAGGCACCGGGATCCCAGCCCGTGGCACCTTC. This codes for CASSQEGTGIPARGTF.

This clone came up a few times. The chain links TRBV5-4 to TRBJ1-2; 7 bases map to TRBD1. The CDR3 has 13 amino acids. Germline V gene data show CDR1 as SGHNT and CDR2 as YYREEE (reference sequence). V dropped 5 bases and J dropped 3; count of bases not matched to a gene: 4. The CDR3 bases are TGTGCCAGCAGATCTACAGGGGACTATGGCTACACCTTC. Its translation: CASRSTGDYGYTF.

This chain uses TRBV28 with TRBJ2-7; 8 nucleotides line up with TRBD1. This CDR3 is built from 13 residues. The germline V gene encodes CDR1 MDHEN and CDR2 SYDVKM. Trimming removed 8 bases from V and 6 bases from J; junction bases left unmatched: 9. The CDR3 nucleotides read TGTGCCAGCCTACAGGGGGGAAGGGGCGAGCAGTACTTC. Its protein product is CASLQGGRGEQYF.

The V gene is TRBV10-1, the J gene TRBJ1-1; the match to TRBD1 covers 7 bases. CDR1 and CDR2 (germline): WNHNN, SYGVQD (reference sequence). This CDR3 spans 14 amino acids. J was trimmed by 4 bases and V by 3 bases; bases with no gene match: 5. CDR3 loop: CASSEDQGVTEAFF. As DNA, the CDR3 is TGCGCCAGCAGTGAAGATCAGGGGGTCACTGAAGCTTTCTTT.

The chain recombines TRBV7-2 with TRBJ2-7; 11 positions agree with TRBD2. Per germline, CDR1 SGHTA and CDR2 FQGNSA. CDR3 length: 20 amino acids. V shed 0 bases, J shed 3 bases, and the junction held 16 bases outside the gene matches. The CDR3 reads CASSLAPSGLAASLLYEQYF. The CDR3 DNA reads TGTGCCAGCAGCTTAGCTCCTTCGGGACTAGCGGCAAGCCTTCTCTACGAGCAGTACTTC.

This rearrangement joins TRBV7-2 to TRBJ2-1; 9 positions agree with TRBD2. The CDR3 has 15 amino acids. V shed 5 bases and J 7 bases; nucleotides not matched to a gene: 9. Germline-derived CDR1 and CDR2 are SGHTA and FQGNSA. The CDR3 loop reads CASSAQAGGVNEQFF. CDR3 coding DNA: TGTGCCAGCAGCGCCCAAGCGGGGGGTGTAAATGAGCAGTTCTTC. Complete variable domain (other parts from reference TRBV7-2 and TRBJ2-1): GAGVSQSPSNKVTEKGKDVELRCDPISGHTALYWYRQSLGQGLEFLIYFQGNSAPDKSGLPSDRFSAERTGGSVSTLTIQRTQQEDSAVYLCASSAQAGGVNEQFFGPGTRLTVL.

This rearrangement joins TRBV19 to TRBJ2-5; no definite D call. The CDR3 contains 13 residues. Germline loops: CDR1 LNHDA, CDR2 SQIVND (reference sequence). Trimming pared 5 bases from V and 5 bases from J, leaving 12 bases between. Here the CDR3 DNA reads TGTGCCAGTAGTGAGCAGGTTAAGGAGACCCAGTACTTC. This gives the protein CASSEQVKETQYF.

Note on this clone: Other nucleotide sequences from this sample produce the same CDR3. The V call is TRBV29-1, the J call TRBJ1-1; D not certain. The CDR3 sequence is 13 residues long. Germline V CDR1 and CDR2: SQVTM, ANQGSEA. V lost 4 bases to trimming and J lost 0 bases, with 9 bases between them. In DNA, the CDR3 is TGCAGCGTTGTAGCGGGCGTGAACACTGAAGCTTTCTTT. Translated: CSVVAGVNTEAFF.

The V call is TRBV6-1, the J call TRBJ1-5; D unresolved. The CDR3 has 14 amino acids. Germline V gives CDR1 MNHNS, CDR2 SASEGT. Trimming removed 3 bases at V and 0 bases at J, with 6 bases between. The CDR3 reads CASSDGYSNQPQHF. The DNA for the CDR3 is TGTGCCAGCAGTGACGGTTATAGCAATCAGCCCCAGCATTTT.

This CDR3 is CASSYGGQAVGETQYF. CDR3 DNA sequence: TGCGCCAGCAGCTATGGGGGCCAGGCTGTGGGGGAGACCCAGTACTTC. The rearrangement joins TRBV5-1 to TRBJ2-5; D possibly corresponds to TRBD1 (6 bases). The CDR3 runs 16 residues. Germline V gives CDR1 SGHRS, CDR2 YFSETQ. V dropped 3 bases and J dropped 5 bases, with 20 bases sitting between them. The full variable domain, rest sourced from reference TRBV5-1 and TRBJ2-5, is KAGVTQTPRYLIKTRGQQVTLSCSPISGHRSVSWYQQTPGQGLQFLFEYFSETQRNKGNFPGRFSGRQFSNSRSEMNVSTLELGDSALYLCASSYGGQAVGETQYFGPGTRLLVL.

This clone was detected a few times. This CDR3 is CASSRRLQASTDTQYF. As DNA, the CDR3 is TGTGCCAGCAGTCGCCGACTCCAAGCCAGCACAGATACGCAGTATTTT. The chain carries TRBV6-2 or TRBV6-3 and TRBJ2-3; D uncertain. There are 16 residues in the CDR3. Germline CDR1 is MNHEY and CDR2 is SVGEGT. Trimming took off 5 bases at V and 0 bases at J, with 15 bases between the two ends.

The rearrangement links TRBV7-2 to TRBJ1-1; D not resolved. CDR3 length: 14 amino acids. V lost 5 bases, J lost 5 bases, and 15 bases lay in between. The V gene's germline CDR1 is SGHTA and CDR2 FQGNSA. In DNA form, the CDR3 reads TGTGCCAGCAGCCCCAGTGGAGGGAGGACTGAAGCTTTCTTT. Translation gives CASSPSGGRTEAFF.

V gene TRBV5-1 combines with J gene TRBJ2-5, with D maybe TRBD1 (5 bases). V was clipped by 0 bases and J by 2 bases, with 11 bases between them. CDR1 SGHRS and CDR2 YFSETQ come from the germline V gene. This CDR3 contains 15 residues. CDR3 sequence reads: CASSLGGAPQETQYF. The CDR3 coding sequence is TGCGCCAGCAGCTTGGGTGGGGCCCCACAAGAGACCCAGTACTTC.

V and J are TRBV6-5 and TRBJ1-6; TRBD1 matches 10 bases. With V trimmed by 6 bases and J by 9 bases, 8 bases remained unmatched. The CDR3 length is 15 residues. Germline values: CDR1 MNHEY, CDR2 SVGAGI. The CDR3 protein is CASREDRGFLSPLHF. The DNA for the CDR3 is TGTGCCAGCAGGGAGGACAGGGGGTTCCTTTCACCCCTCCACTTT.

In its sample, this clone was seen a few times. J is TRBJ2-7 and V is TRBV10-2; no reliable D call. Germline CDR1 reads WSHSY; CDR2 reads SAAADI. This CDR3 contains 13 residues. V was trimmed by 3 bases and J by 6 bases, leaving 12 bases between them. For the CDR3, the DNA is TGCGCCAGCAGTGATAGCCTCTCGAGCGAGCAGTACTTC. This encodes CASSDSLSSEQYF.

The chain recombines TRBV10-3 with TRBJ1-1; 10 nucleotides agree with TRBD1. This CDR3 contains 15 residues. V gave up 5 bases and J gave up 2 bases; unmatched junction bases: 5. Germline loops: CDR1 ENHRY, CDR2 SYGVKD. The CDR3 loop is CAISPGQGRNTEAFF. DNA of the CDR3: TGTGCCATCAGTCCGGGACAGGGGCGAAACACTGAAGCTTTCTTT.

CDR3 protein: CASSSLTGSEAFF. CDR3 DNA: TGTGCCAGTAGTTCTTTAACAGGGTCTGAAGCTTTCTTT. The chain has TRBV19 and TRBJ1-1; D is possibly TRBD1 (6 bases). V lost 5 bases and J 6 bases, leaving 13 bases between the germline ends. The CDR3 runs 13 residues. The V gene's germline CDR1 is LNHDA and CDR2 SQIVND (reference sequence). Filled out from reference TRBV19 and TRBJ1-1, the complete variable domain reads DGGITQSPKYLFRKEGQNVTLSCEQNLNHDAMYWYRQDPGQGLRLIYYSQIVNDFQKGDIAEGYSVSREKKESFPLTVTSAQKNPTAFYLCASSSLTGSEAFFGQGTRLTVV.

Only a few counts were recorded for this clone. The chain joins TRBV5-1 to TRBJ2-7, with D possibly TRBD1 on 5 matching bases. The CDR3 is 13 amino acids. CDR1 SGHRS and CDR2 YFSETQ come from the germline V gene. V was clipped by 2 bases and J by 1 base, with 7 bases between them. The CDR3 region is CASSFRQSYEQYF. DNA for the CDR3: TGCGCCAGCAGCTTTCGACAGTCCTACGAGCAGTACTTC.

The CDR3 region has the DNA TGTGCCAGCAGTTGGGCTAATTCACCCCTCCACTTT. The encoded protein is CASSWANSPLHF. This chain joins TRBV12-3 or TRBV12-4 and TRBJ1-6; D uncertain. The V gene lost 4 bases and the J gene lost 6 bases, with 4 bases spanning the gap. This CDR3 is built from 12 residues.